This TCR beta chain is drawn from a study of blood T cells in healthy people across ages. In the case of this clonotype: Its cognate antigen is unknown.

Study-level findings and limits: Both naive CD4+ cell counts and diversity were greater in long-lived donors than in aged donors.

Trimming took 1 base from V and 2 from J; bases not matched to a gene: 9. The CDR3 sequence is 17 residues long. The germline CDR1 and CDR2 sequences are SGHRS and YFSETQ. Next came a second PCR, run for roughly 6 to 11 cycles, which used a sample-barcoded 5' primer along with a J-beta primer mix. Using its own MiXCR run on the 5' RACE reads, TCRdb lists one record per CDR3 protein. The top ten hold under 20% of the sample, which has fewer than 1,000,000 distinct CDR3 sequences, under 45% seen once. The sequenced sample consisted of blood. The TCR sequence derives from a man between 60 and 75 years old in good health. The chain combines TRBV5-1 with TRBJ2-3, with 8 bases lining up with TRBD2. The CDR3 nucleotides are TGCGCCAGCAGCTTGAAGCCGGGGGGGCCAGTCACAGATACGCAGTATTTT. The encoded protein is CASSLKPGGPVTDTQYF.